The 17 T cell receptor beta chains below all came from one sample that was sequenced in a study of T-cell reconstitution after alpha-beta-depleted transplantation in children. Construction of the TCRbeta library involved unique molecular identifiers. MiXCR, applied by TCRdb to the PCR reads, yields one record per CDR3 protein. This table holds 700,000 to 950,000 distinct CDR3 sequences, roughly 15% found once. Specimen: PBMCs, mostly from graft donor cells, collected 360 days after TCRalphabeta/CD19-depleted stem cell transplant. The source of these receptors is a male patient between 10 and 17 years old who had a stem cell transplant for acute lymphoblastic leukemia, so the T cells may come from the graft donor.

This chain uses TRBV12-3 or TRBV12-4 with TRBJ1-2; D remains unclear. Trimming left V 4 bases short and J 8 bases short, with 11 bases between. The CDR3 totals 12 residues. CDR3 region: CASSYRTRGYTF. CDR3 coding DNA: TGTGCCAGCAGTTATAGGACGAGGGGCTACACCTTC.

J is TRBJ2-1 and V is TRBV14; no reliable D call. Germline-derived CDR1 and CDR2 are SGHDN and FVKESK. V shed 3 bases and J shed 1 base, with 16 bases lying between them. The CDR3 contains 17 residues. The CDR3 nucleotides are TGTGCCAGCAGCCAGACTGGCGGCGGTAGTTCCTACAATGAGCAGTTCTTC. It is translated as CASSQTGGGSSYNEQFF.

This clonotype was detected ten times or more. J is TRBJ2-7 and V is TRBV27, with a possible D match to TRBD2 (7 bases). In germline, CDR1 is MNHEY, CDR2 SMNVEV (reference sequence). There are 13 residues in the CDR3. V was shortened by 4 bases and J by 3 bases, with 10 bases between the two germline ends. The CDR3: CASSSGGHYEQYF. In nucleotides, the CDR3 is TGTGCCAGCAGTTCGGGGGGCCACTACGAGCAGTACTTC.

The chain is built from TRBV27 and TRBJ2-7; weak D call: TRBD1 (6 bases). CDR1 and CDR2 (germline): MNHEY, SMNVEV (reference sequence). Trimming left V 5 bases short and J 0 bases short, with 20 bases between. This CDR3 contains 17 residues. CDR3 residues: CASSPPLQDRRSYEQYF. The CDR3 DNA reads as TGTGCCAGCAGTCCCCCCCTTCAGGACAGACGCTCCTACGAGCAGTACTTC.

This clonotype was counted between two and nine times. The chain uses TRBV4-1 and TRBJ2-5; 13 bases are a match to TRBD2. After removal of 6 bases from V and 2 bases from J, the junction contained 15 bases not matched to a gene. Germline V gene sequence: CDR1 MGHRA, CDR2 YSYEKL. The CDR3 spans 19 residues. The CDR3 spells CASRQQILAGGPRQETQYF. Written as DNA, the CDR3 is TGCGCCAGCAGACAGCAGATACTAGCGGGAGGGCCGCGGCAAGAGACCCAGTACTTC.

The V gene is TRBV5-1, the J gene TRBJ2-2, with TRBD2 matching over 7 bases. The ends lost 4 bases at V and 6 bases at J; junction bases unmatched: 6. In germline, CDR1 is SGHRS, CDR2 YFSETQ. The CDR3 runs to 14 residues. The CDR3 sequence: CASSVSTSAGELFF. In nucleotides, the CDR3 is TGCGCCAGCAGCGTATCCACTAGCGCCGGGGAGCTGTTTTTT.

V gene TRBV12-3 or TRBV12-4 combines with J gene TRBJ2-7; 14 positions agree with TRBD2. There are 15 residues in the CDR3. V trimming: 5 bases; J trimming: 5 bases; junction bases outside the gene matches: 5. The CDR3 sequence: CASSPGTSGSNEQYF. The DNA for the CDR3 is TGTGCCAGCAGTCCGGGGACTAGCGGGAGCAACGAGCAGTACTTC.

The chain has TRBV12-3 or TRBV12-4 and TRBJ2-3; tentative D call: TRBD2 (5 bases). CDR3 length: 17 amino acids. V was trimmed by 3 bases and J by 5 bases, leaving 21 bases between them. CDR3 in DNA: TGTGCCAGCAGTTTGGTAAAACGGACTGATGGAGGAGATACGCAGTATTTT. It specifies CASSLVKRTDGGDTQYF.

This clonotype was detected only a few times. This sequence joins TRBV6-1 and TRBJ1-4; D might be TRBD1 (6 bases). CDR1 and CDR2 from the germline V gene are MNHNS and SASEGT. V was clipped by 6 bases and J by 2 bases, with 13 bases between them. CDR3 length: 15 amino acids. The chain's CDR3 is CASRETGGTNEKLFF. The CDR3 bases are TGTGCCAGCAGGGAAACGGGGGGCACTAATGAAAAACTGTTTTTT.

The chain carries TRBV20-1 and TRBJ2-3; 13 bases map to TRBD2. V lost 4 bases and J lost 2; bases outside the gene matches: 6. Germline V CDR1 and CDR2: DFQATT, SNEGSKA (reference sequence). The CDR3 has 16 amino acids. CDR3 in DNA: TGCAGTGCTATTGGGACTAGCGGGATATACACAGATACGCAGTATTTT. This codes for CSAIGTSGIYTDTQYF.

This clonotype was recorded a few times. The chain links TRBV20-1 to TRBJ2-2; 9 nucleotides line up with TRBD2. There are 14 residues in the CDR3. Germline V gene lookup returns CDR1 DFQATT and CDR2 SNEGSKA (reference sequence). V was pared by 4 bases and J by 5 bases, with 5 bases of the junction left unmatched. CDR3 DNA sequence: TGCAGTGCTATCCGACTAGCGGAAACCGGGGAGCTGTTTTTT. Encoded protein: CSAIRLAETGELFF.

This chain links TRBV7-9 with TRBJ2-7, with D uncertain. With 1 base removed from V and 7 bases from J, the gap between germline ends came to 17 bases. Germline loops: CDR1 SEHNR, CDR2 FQNEAQ (reference sequence). The CDR3 runs 15 residues. Written as DNA, the CDR3 is TGTGCCAGCAGCTTAGTGCGGCCCATTCCCCCTGAGCAGTACTTC. Translation gives CASSLVRPIPPEQYF.

This clonotype was found a few times. The V gene is TRBV20-1, the J gene TRBJ2-1; D might be TRBD2 (5 bases). From germline, CDR1 is DFQATT and CDR2 SNEGSKA (reference sequence). The CDR3 runs 12 residues. Trimming took off 7 bases at V and 3 bases at J, with 10 bases between the two ends. The DNA for the CDR3 is TGCAGTGGGAGGACGGGCTACAATGAGCAGTTCTTC. This sequence encodes CSGRTGYNEQFF.

The rearrangement links TRBV4-1 to TRBJ2-2; D remains unclear. V dropped 4 bases and J dropped 5 bases, with 8 bases sitting between them. Germline V CDR1 and CDR2: MGHRA, YSYEKL. CDR3 length: 13 residues. The CDR3 nucleotides read TGCGCCAGCAGCCGCCCATTAACCGGGGAGCTGTTTTTT. Amino acid sequence: CASSRPLTGELFF.

This clonotype was seen ten or more times. V usage is TRBV20-1 and J usage is TRBJ2-1; 7 bases fit TRBD2. The CDR3 is 14 residues long. Per the germline V gene, CDR1 is DFQATT and CDR2 is SNEGSKA (reference sequence). CDR3 amino acids: CTPRGEGGYNEQFF. The CDR3 DNA reads TGCACCCCTCGGGGGGAGGGTGGGTACAATGAGCAGTTCTTC.

The chain is built from TRBV7-9 and TRBJ2-2, with D possibly TRBD1 on 6 matching bases. This CDR3 contains 15 residues. V was shortened by 5 bases and J by 1 base, with 11 bases between the two germline ends. Per the germline V gene, CDR1 is SEHNR and CDR2 is FQNEAQ (reference sequence). The chain's CDR3 is CASSKQGKNTGELFF. As DNA, the CDR3 is TGTGCCAGCAGCAAACAGGGAAAGAACACCGGGGAGCTGTTTTTT.

The chain employs TRBV5-1 and TRBJ1-1; D is unclear. Per the germline V gene, CDR1 is SGHRS and CDR2 is YFSETQ. This CDR3 has 13 residues. Trimming took 8 bases from V and 1 from J, leaving 12 bases between them. The CDR3 sequence is CARNLTQNTEAFF. DNA of the CDR3: TGCGCCAGAAATTTGACCCAGAACACTGAAGCTTTCTTT.